This TCR beta chain was recovered during a study of control samples from healthy donors and cancer patients. Looked up from germline, CDR1 is SNHLY and CDR2 is FYNNEI. The V end was cut by 1 base, the J end by 5 bases, with 8 bases between. The CDR3 sequence is 13 residues long. Here immunoSEQ multiplex PCR was the method, and the copy in TCRdb shows in-frame clones only, minus some. The repertoire includes tens of thousands of clones, about nine tenths of them detected once, and about an eighth sits in the top ten. The V call is TRBV2, the J call TRBJ1-1, with a weak D call TRBD1 (5 bases). The sequenced sample was blood. The receptor comes from a woman aged 70-85 years in good health. CDR3 bases: TGTGCCAGCAGTGAAGAGGGGTTGACTGAAGCTTTCTTT. Translated: CASSEEGLTEAFF.